This T cell receptor beta chain derives from a study of OX40 agonist ivuxolimab in advanced cancers. Findings and caveats of the study: CD8+ T cells (on average) carried more expanded clones than CD4+ T cells. Dose levels from 0.1 to 3.0 mg/kg saw CD4+ and CD8+ blood T cells expand clonally by week 6.

Produced via immunoSEQ multiplex PCR; TCRdb's table is partial and in-frame only. The top ten hold 0.6% to 0.8% of the sample, which has fewer than 55,000 clones, approximately 75% seen once. A note on this clone: Its target is unknown.

CDR3 length: 15 amino acids. Trimming took 5 bases from V and 5 from J; bases not matched to a gene: 8. Germline lookup yields CDR1 SGHVS and CDR2 FQNEAQ. The sequences come from CD4+ or CD8+ T cells sorted from blood, collected in a trial of the OX40 agonist ivuxolimab. The source of this sequence is an adult with an advanced solid tumor such as melanoma, head and neck, liver or kidney cancer. The rearrangement links TRBV7-8 to TRBJ2-5; 10 positions match TRBD1. The CDR3 spells CASSPLRDRGETQYF. In DNA, the CDR3 is TGTGCCAGCAGCCCACTCCGGGACAGGGGTGAGACCCAGTACTTC.